The following is a T cell receptor beta chain sequence with its context. As yet, its antigen is unknown. The sample belongs to a study of T cell responses to AZD1222 COVID-19 vaccine. Study conclusions and caveats: Repertoire sampling occurred only after the peak T cell response. The sample set comprised mostly white British donors with more females, and clonal diversity was possibly underestimated.

The protocol was immunoSEQ multiplex PCR, while the TCRdb copy is restricted to in-frame clones and leaves out a portion. Altogether over 100,000 clones are present, just over 90% being singletons, with the ten largest covering about 1%. The sequence was obtained from an adult who received the AZD1222 COVID-19 vaccine. This specimen consisted of peripheral blood, obtained 28 days after the second AZD1222 dose.

The CDR3 loop is CAIRGQLNTEAFF. The CDR3 DNA reads TGTGCCATCAGGGGACAACTGAACACTGAAGCTTTCTTT. This chain connects TRBV10-3 to TRBJ1-1, with a possible D match to TRBD1 (6 bases). V lost 6 bases to trimming and J lost 0 bases, with 8 bases between them. CDR1 and CDR2 from the germline V gene are ENHRY and SYGVKD. This CDR3 region has 13 residues.